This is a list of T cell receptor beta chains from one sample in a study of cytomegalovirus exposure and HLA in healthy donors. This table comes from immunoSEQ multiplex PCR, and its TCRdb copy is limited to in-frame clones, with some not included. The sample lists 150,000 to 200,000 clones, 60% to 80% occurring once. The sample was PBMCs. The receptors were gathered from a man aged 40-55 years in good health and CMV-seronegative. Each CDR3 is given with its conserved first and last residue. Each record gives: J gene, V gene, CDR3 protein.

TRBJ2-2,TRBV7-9,CASSLDGGTGELFF
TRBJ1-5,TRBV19,CASSNAPGQGNQPQHF
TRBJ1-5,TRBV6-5,CASSLDRNGNQPQHF
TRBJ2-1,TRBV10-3,CAISELGGDNEQFF
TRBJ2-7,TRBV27,CASSPQDAYEQYF
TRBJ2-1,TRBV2,CASSEVKGPTYNEQFF
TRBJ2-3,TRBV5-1,CASSLSSGYTDTQYF
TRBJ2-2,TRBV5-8,CASSSVGIIHTGELFF
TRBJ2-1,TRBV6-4,CASSDYPRTSGSGEQFF
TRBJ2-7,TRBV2,CASSDGQGEYEQYF
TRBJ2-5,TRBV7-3,CASSHGRGSAGGGETQYF
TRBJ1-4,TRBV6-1,CASSGRDSLNEKLFF
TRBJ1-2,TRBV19,CASRPTGAGYTF
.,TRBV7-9,CASSFTGGEQYF
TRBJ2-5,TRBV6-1,CASSEGSARETQYF
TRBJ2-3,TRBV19,CASSITTSGGADTQYF
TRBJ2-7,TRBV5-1,CASRRGQAGGSYEQYF
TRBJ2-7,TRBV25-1,CASSEPGGNEQYF
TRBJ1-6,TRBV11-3,CASSSDRDSPLHF
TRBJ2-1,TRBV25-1,CASSRRTNVLDNEQFF
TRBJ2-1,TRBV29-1,CSVGSSGDREQFF
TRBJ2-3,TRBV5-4,CASSLEADPSTDTQYF
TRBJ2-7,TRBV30,CAFLSLAGSGEQYF
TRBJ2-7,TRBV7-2,CASSLRTGRPSYEQYF
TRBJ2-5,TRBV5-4,CASSFRLAGGQETQYF
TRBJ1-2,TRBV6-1,CASSATGAYNYGYTF
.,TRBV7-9,CASSLDGLGLAGFYEQYF
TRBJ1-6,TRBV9,CASSGLAYNSPLHF
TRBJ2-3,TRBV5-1,CASSLEAIASTDTQYF
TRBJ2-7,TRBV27,CASSLGGHEQYF
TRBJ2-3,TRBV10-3,CAISDPAGGGADTQYF
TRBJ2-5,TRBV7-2,CASSPPPSQETQYF
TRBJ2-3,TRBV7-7,CASSLGGRTDTQYF
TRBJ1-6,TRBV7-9,CSSSLAVGSGNSPLHF
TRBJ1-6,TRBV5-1,CASSLQQGRSPLHF
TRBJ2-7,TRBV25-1,CASSEYSNRGSHGYEQYF
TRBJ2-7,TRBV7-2,CASSLNSQGSEQYF
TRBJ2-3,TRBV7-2,CASSLFSPTDTQYF
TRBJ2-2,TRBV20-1,CSVSTGELFF
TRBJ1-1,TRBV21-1,CASTHKSDSPEAFF
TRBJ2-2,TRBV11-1,CASSPGTGGFTNTGELFF
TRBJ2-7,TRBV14,CASSQDPRQGPYEQYF
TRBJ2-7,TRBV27,CASSFGYEQYF
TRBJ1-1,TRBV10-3,CAISGVEANTEAFF